This entry lists 8 T cell receptor beta chains sequenced from one sample in a study of shared clonotypes between healthy human individuals. Profiling relied on immunoSEQ multiplex PCR, and the TCRdb table lists in-frame clones only, not all of them. The sample holds approximately 97,000 clones; about two thirds are singletons and the top ten take 40% to 45%. The sequencing sample was made of memory CD8+ T cells sorted from blood. The subset: CD45RO+ cells pooled with CCR7-negative TemRA cells. Every receptor here comes from a man aged 25-40 years in good health.

V and J are TRBV28 and TRBJ2-2; D remains ambiguous. The CDR3 has 13 residues. Germline V lookup: CDR1 MDHEN, CDR2 SYDVKM. V was cut by 3 bases and J by 6 bases, with 8 bases left in between. CDR3 sequence reads: CASSLRTAGELFF. In DNA form, the CDR3 reads TGTGCCAGCAGTTTGAGAACGGCCGGGGAGCTGTTTTTT.

The gene calls are TRBV5-6 and TRBJ1-4, with TRBD1 identical over 7 bases. The CDR3 extends over 16 amino acids. CDR1 is SGHDT and CDR2 is YYEEEE in the germline V gene. V dropped 0 bases and J dropped 3; count of bases not matched to a gene: 5. In nucleotides, the CDR3 is TGTGCCAGCAGCTTGGGTCTGACAGGGTCTAATGAAAAACTGTTTTTT. The encoded protein is CASSLGLTGSNEKLFF.

This chain links TRBV5-1 with TRBJ2-6; D call uncertain. This CDR3 is built from 17 residues. The V gene lost 0 bases and the J gene lost 1 base, with 11 bases spanning the gap. CDR1 is SGHRS and CDR2 is YFSETQ in the germline V gene. The CDR3 spells CASSLESSGSGANVLTF. The DNA of the CDR3 is TGCGCCAGCAGCTTGGAGTCATCCGGATCTGGGGCCAACGTCCTGACTTTC.

The rearrangement uses TRBV5-1 and TRBJ2-2; 7 bases line up with TRBD1. Germline values: CDR1 SGHRS, CDR2 YFSETQ. CDR3 length: 16 residues. V was pared by 4 bases and J by 0 bases, with 6 bases of the junction left unmatched. CDR3 loop: CASSPGQAANTGELFF. In DNA, the CDR3 is TGCGCCAGCAGCCCAGGACAGGCCGCGAACACCGGGGAGCTGTTTTTT. Full variable domain (missing parts from reference TRBV5-1 and TRBJ2-2): KAGVTQTPRYLIKTRGQQVTLSCSPISGHRSVSWYQQTPGQGLQFLFEYFSETQRNKGNFPGRFSGRQFSNSRSEMNVSTLELGDSALYLCASSPGQAANTGELFFGEGSRLTVL.

This rearrangement joins TRBV7-9 to TRBJ2-5, with 8 bases that match TRBD2. The junction had 5 bases not matched to a gene; V was cut back by 5 bases and J by 0 bases. The CDR3 is 15 residues long. CDR1 SEHNR and CDR2 FQNEAQ come from the germline V gene (reference sequence). DNA of the CDR3: TGTGCCAGCAGCCGAGCGGGAGCAAACCAAGAGACCCAGTACTTC. Protein sequence: CASSRAGANQETQYF.

CDR3 region: CASSQQGGQPQHF. The CDR3 bases are TGTGCCAGCAGTCAACAGGGAGGTCAGCCCCAGCATTTT. J is TRBJ1-5 and V is TRBV6-5; tentative D call: TRBD1 (6 bases). Per the germline V gene, CDR1 is MNHEY and CDR2 is SVGAGI. The CDR3 sequence is 13 residues long. V was clipped by 5 bases and J by 6 bases, with 11 bases between them.

This sequence joins TRBV30 and TRBJ2-7; D is perhaps TRBD1 (6 bases). CDR1 is GTSNPN, CDR2 SVGIG, per germline (reference sequence). This CDR3 has 14 residues. V was shortened by 0 bases and J by 3 bases, with 12 bases between the two germline ends. The CDR3 sequence is CAWSVGGMIYEQYF. Written as DNA, the CDR3 is TGTGCCTGGAGTGTAGGGGGTATGATCTACGAGCAGTACTTC.

This sequence joins TRBV5-1 and TRBJ1-3; D unclear. Germline V gene lookup returns CDR1 SGHRS and CDR2 YFSETQ. This CDR3 is 15 amino acids long. Trimming pared 0 bases from V and 1 base from J, leaving 8 bases between. The chain's CDR3 is CASSLGGISGNTIYF. CDR3 nucleotide sequence: TGCGCCAGCAGCTTGGGGGGTATTTCTGGAAACACCATATATTTT.